This is a list of T cell receptor beta chains from one sample in a study of tumor-infiltrating lymphocytes in primary liver carcinoma. Each CDR3 protein is one row after TCRdb ran MiXCR on the multiplex PCR reads. Among some 190,000 distinct CDR3 sequences listed, over 50% were seen once. The specimen was peripheral blood. The source is a man aged 35 to 55 with primary liver carcinoma and hepatitis B virus infection. Both conserved end residues are part of each CDR3. The D gene is left open where the match is weak. Size tells how often a clone was seen (once, few, many) or the class of an expanded clone, and some rows leave it out.

size	D	V	J	CDR3	DNA
-	-	TRBV11-2	TRBJ2-7	CARSSTGIRRYEQYF	TGTGCCCGCAGCTCTACAGGGATCCGGAGGTACGAGCAGTACTTC
-	TRBD1	TRBV11-2	TRBJ2-7	CASRWGGQGGYEQYF	TGTGCCAGCAGATGGGGGGGACAGGGGGGCTACGAGCAATACTTC
few	TRBD1	TRBV6-5	TRBJ2-2	CAIRDRVSTGELFF	TGTGCCATCCGGGACAGGGTTAGCACCGGGGAGCTGTTTTTT
once	TRBD1	TRBV24-1	TRBJ1-4	CATSGGTGGTNEKLFF	TGTGCCACCAGTGGTGGGACAGGGGGAACTAATGAAAAACTGTTTTTT
-	TRBD1	TRBV4-1	TRBJ2-7	CASSDITGGGSEQYF	TGCGCCAGCTCCGATATAACAGGGGGCGGATCCGAGCAGTACTTC
-	TRBD2	TRBV4-1	TRBJ2-7	CASSQGVVAGYEQYF	TGCGCCAGCAGCCAAGGGGTGGTAGCGGGTTACGAGCAGTACTTC
-	-	TRBV6-5	TRBJ1-6	CASRSQGKNSPLHF	TGTGCCAGCAGATCACAGGGCAAGAATTCACCCCTCCACTTT
few	-	TRBV30	TRBJ1-5	CAWSVGQGGQPQHF	TGTGCCTGGAGTGTGGGTCAGGGAGGGCAGCCCCAGCATTTT
-	-	TRBV10-3	TRBJ2-7	CAISEPRTPNEQYF	TGTGCCATCAGTGAGCCTCGGACCCCCAATGAGCAGTACTTC
-	-	TRBV11-2	TRBJ2-7	CTSTRGYEQYF	TGTACCAGCACTCGAGGATACGAGCAGTACTTC
-	TRBD1	TRBV5-4	TRBJ2-3	CASSLWQGTDRQYF	TGTGCCAGCAGCTTGTGGCAGGGGACAGATAGGCAGTATTTT
-	TRBD1	TRBV29-1	TRBJ1-1	CSAPGQGFSMITEAFF	TGCAGTGCCCCGGGACAGGGTTTCTCTATGATCACTGAAGCTTTCTTT
-	-	TRBV14	TRBJ2-7	CASSPTAFGSYEQYF	TGTGCCAGCAGCCCTACGGCGTTCGGCTCCTACGAGCAGTACTTC